This TCR beta chain was observed in a study of blood T cell repertoires in COVID-19. Some clones are missing from TCRdb's copy, which holds only in-frame ones; the method was immunoSEQ multiplex PCR. This repertoire shows about 58,000 clones, 65% to 90% found once; its top ten account for about a tenth. Recruited during active infection, patients (from Seattle) were subsequently followed longitudinally. The V gene's germline CDR1 is SGHRS and CDR2 YFSETQ. The CDR3 consists of 15 residues. V dropped 8 bases and J dropped 3; count of bases not matched to a gene: 11. Input material: peripheral blood. The TCR originated in a man aged 50 to 59 with COVID-19, enrolled during active disease. The V call is TRBV5-1, the J call TRBJ2-1, with TRBD2 matching over 7 bases. The CDR3 DNA follows: TGCGCCAGTTCAGGAGCGGGACTGGGCTACAATGAGCAGTTCTTC. Its translation: CASSGAGLGYNEQFF.